This TCR beta chain comes out of a study of Graves' ophthalmopathy and Graves' hyperthyroidism. Study results and caveats: Blood shared most expanded thyroid clonotypes above 0.001 frequency.

Ophthalmopathy in the donors was of moderate-to-severe activity, with CAS ≥3, NOSPECS ≥4 and duration under 3 months. Excluded were patients with other autoimmune diseases, uncontrolled infections, pregnancy or lactation. CDR3 regions of TCR beta were amplified from RNA transcripts. Amplification began with first-round RT-PCR using HTBI primers, then second-round multiplex PCR was performed. Each CDR3 protein gets one entry after TCRdb re-called the multiplex PCR reads with MiXCR. The data show 650,000 to 800,000 distinct CDR3 sequences, 35% to 50% seen once. This clonotype was counted at least ten times. The antigen is undetermined. V shed 3 bases and J shed 1 base, with 9 bases lying between them. The CDR3 is 14 amino acids.

The chain couples TRBV12-3 or TRBV12-4 to TRBJ1-2; D unresolved. This clonotype was sampled from an adult man with Graves' ophthalmopathy. The sequenced sample consisted of peripheral blood. Written as DNA, the CDR3 is TGTGCCAGCAGTTTCCAATCAGTTAACTATGGCTACACCTTC. It specifies CASSFQSVNYGYTF.